Each of the 5 T cell receptor beta chains below was sequenced from the same sample in a study of monozygotic twins with inflammatory bowel disease. TCRdb re-called the 5' RACE reads; one entry per CDR3 protein, DNA not given. The sample yields approximately 420,000 distinct CDR3 sequences, of which the top ten take up less than 2.5%. Sequencing was carried out using blood. The receptors were gathered from a human donor with ulcerative colitis or Crohn's disease, or a healthy co-twin of an affected twin (not recorded which).

The J gene is TRBJ2-3, the V gene TRBV12-3 or TRBV12-4; TCRdb indicates TRBD1, and absent DNA this call remains unverified. This CDR3 comprises 17 residues. CDR3 loop: CASSLPPGPQGGDTQYF.

J is TRBJ2-7 and V is TRBV5-4; TCRdb gives TRBD2 as the D gene, but with no DNA this cannot be confirmed. The CDR3 is made up of 15 amino acids. Per germline, CDR1 SGHNT and CDR2 YYREEE (reference sequence). CDR3 region: CASSLSSGEIYEQYF. The variable domain in full, completed from reference TRBV5-4 and TRBJ2-7, reads ETGVTQSPTHLIKTRGQQVTLRCSSQSGHNTVSWYQQALGQGPQFIFQYYREEENGRGNFPPRFSGLQFPNYSSELNVNALELDDSALYLCASSLSSGEIYEQYFGPGTRLTVT.

The chain joins TRBV7-9 to TRBJ2-2; no DNA is available, so the TRBD2 call from TCRdb remains unchecked. Germline V gene data show CDR1 as SEHNR and CDR2 as FQNEAQ (reference sequence). This CDR3 region has 16 residues. The CDR3 loop is CASSLRRSSGQGELFF.

The rearrangement links TRBV7-9 to TRBJ1-5; lacking DNA, the TRBD1 call made by TCRdb goes unchecked. Germline V gene data show CDR1 as SEHNR and CDR2 as FQNEAQ (reference sequence). CDR3 size: 15 residues. CDR3 sequence reads: CASSLGTPRNQPQHF.

This chain connects TRBV12-3 or TRBV12-4 to TRBJ2-1; TCRdb reports TRBD2, a call that lacks DNA to check it against. The CDR3 spans 18 residues. CDR3 sequence reads: CASSIQGLAGGPRNEQFF.